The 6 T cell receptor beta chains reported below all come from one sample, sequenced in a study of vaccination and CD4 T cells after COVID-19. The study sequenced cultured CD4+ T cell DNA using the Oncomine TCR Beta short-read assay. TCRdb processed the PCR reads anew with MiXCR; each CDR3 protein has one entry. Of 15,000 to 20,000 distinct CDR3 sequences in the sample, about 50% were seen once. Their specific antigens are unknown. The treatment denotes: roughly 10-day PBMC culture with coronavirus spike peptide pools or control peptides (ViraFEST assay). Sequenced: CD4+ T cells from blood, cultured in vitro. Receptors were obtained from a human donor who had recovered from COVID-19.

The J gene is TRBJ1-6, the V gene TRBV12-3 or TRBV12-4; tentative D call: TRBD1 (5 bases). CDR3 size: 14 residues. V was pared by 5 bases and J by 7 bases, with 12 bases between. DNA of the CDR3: TGTGCCAGCAGTCCTTCGGGGGACAATTCACCCCTCCACTTT. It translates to CASSPSGDNSPLHF.

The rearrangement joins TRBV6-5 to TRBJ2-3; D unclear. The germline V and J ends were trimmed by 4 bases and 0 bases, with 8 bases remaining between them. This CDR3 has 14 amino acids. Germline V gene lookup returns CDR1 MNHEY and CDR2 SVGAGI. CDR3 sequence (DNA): TGTGCCAGCAGTTCGCTTTCTAGCACAGATACGCAGTATTTT. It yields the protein CASSSLSSTDTQYF.

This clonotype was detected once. CDR3 nucleotides: TGTGCCAGCAGCTTAGGCAGGAACACAGATACGCAGTATTTT. It yields the protein CASSLGRNTDTQYF. The chain combines TRBV7-6 with TRBJ2-3; D is uncertain. Deletions cut 1 base from V and 2 bases from J, with 7 bases between. Per the germline V gene, CDR1 is SGHVS and CDR2 is FNYEAQ. The CDR3 runs to 14 residues.

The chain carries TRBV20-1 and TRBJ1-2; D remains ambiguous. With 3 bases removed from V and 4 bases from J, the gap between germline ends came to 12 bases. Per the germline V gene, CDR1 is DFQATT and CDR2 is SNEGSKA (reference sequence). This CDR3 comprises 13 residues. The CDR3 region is CSASVRDPYGYTF. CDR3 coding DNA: TGCAGTGCTAGCGTGAGGGATCCCTATGGCTACACCTTC.

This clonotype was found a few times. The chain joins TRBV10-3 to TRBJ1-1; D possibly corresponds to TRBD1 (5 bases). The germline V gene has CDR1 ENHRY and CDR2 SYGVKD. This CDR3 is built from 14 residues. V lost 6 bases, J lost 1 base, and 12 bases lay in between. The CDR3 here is CAIRRGNGNTEAFF. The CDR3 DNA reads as TGTGCCATCAGGCGGGGCAACGGGAACACTGAAGCTTTCTTT.

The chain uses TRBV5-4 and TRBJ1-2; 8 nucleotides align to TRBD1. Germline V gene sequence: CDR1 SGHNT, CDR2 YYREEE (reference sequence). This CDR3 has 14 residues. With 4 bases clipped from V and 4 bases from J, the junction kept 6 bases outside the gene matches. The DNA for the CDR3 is TGTGCCAGCAGCGCGGGACAGGAGGGCTATGGCTACACCTTC. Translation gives CASSAGQEGYGYTF.